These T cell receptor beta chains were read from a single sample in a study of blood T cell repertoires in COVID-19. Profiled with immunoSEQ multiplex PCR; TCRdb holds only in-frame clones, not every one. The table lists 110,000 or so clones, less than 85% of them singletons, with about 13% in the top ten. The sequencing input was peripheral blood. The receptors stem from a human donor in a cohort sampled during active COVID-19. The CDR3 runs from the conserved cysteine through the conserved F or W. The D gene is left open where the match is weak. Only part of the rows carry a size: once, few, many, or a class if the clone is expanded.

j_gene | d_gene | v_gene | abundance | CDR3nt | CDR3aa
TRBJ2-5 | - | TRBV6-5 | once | TGTGCCAGCAGTTCGGGGGGCGTCCGGACCCAGTACTTC | CASSSGGVRTQYF
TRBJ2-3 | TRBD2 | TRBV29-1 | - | TGCAGCGTTGAAGATGAGCGGGGGGGTACGCAGTATTTT | CSVEDERGGTQYF
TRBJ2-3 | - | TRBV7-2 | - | TGTGCCAGCAGCTTAGAGGGGGTCCCGGATACGCAGTATTTT | CASSLEGVPDTQYF
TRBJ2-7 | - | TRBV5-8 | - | TGTGCCAGCAGCTCCCCCAACAGGGCTACCTACGAGCAGTACTTC | CASSSPNRATYEQYF
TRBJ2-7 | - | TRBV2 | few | TGTGCCAGTTGGGACACGTTCACCTACGAGCAGTACTTC | CASWDTFTYEQYF
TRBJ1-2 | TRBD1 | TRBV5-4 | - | TGTGCCAGCAGCTCCATACTAGGACAGGGCGGTTATATCTATGGCTACACCTTC | CASSSILGQGGYIYGYTF
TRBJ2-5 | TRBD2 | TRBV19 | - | TGTGCCAGTAGTATAGGGGGCTCCCTGACTGGGAGGGGAGAGACCCAGTACTTC | CASSIGGSLTGRGETQYF
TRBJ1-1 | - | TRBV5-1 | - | TGCGCCAGCAGCCTCCTGACAGGTAGCACTGAAGCTTTCTTT | CASSLLTGSTEAFF
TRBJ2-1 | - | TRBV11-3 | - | TGTGCCAGCAGCCCGGACAATTTGGGCTACAATGAGCAGTTCTTC | CASSPDNLGYNEQFF
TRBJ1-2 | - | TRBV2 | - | TGTGCCAGCAGTGAAGGGGCAGGGTATCTTTCTAACTATGGCTACACCTTC | CASSEGAGYLSNYGYTF
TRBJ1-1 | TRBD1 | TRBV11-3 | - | TGTGCCAGCAGCTTAGCCCCGGACAGGGTGACTTTCTTT | CASSLAPDRVTFF
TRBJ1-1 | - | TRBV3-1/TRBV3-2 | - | TGTGCCAGCAGCCAAGATCCCCGGTTACAGGGTGGTTTCCACGGGTTTGAAGCTTTCTTT | CASSQDPRLQGGFHGFEAFF
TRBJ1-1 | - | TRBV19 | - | TGTGCCAGTAGTCTGACCCGGGGTACTGAAGCTTTCTTT | CASSLTRGTEAFF
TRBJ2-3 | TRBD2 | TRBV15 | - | TGTGCCACCAGCAGAGTCGCGGGGGGGTCTGGCACAGATACGCAGTATTTT | CATSRVAGGSGTDTQYF
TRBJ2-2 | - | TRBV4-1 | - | TGCGCCAGCAGCCAAGCAGGGTCCGGGGAGCTGTTTTTT | CASSQAGSGELFF
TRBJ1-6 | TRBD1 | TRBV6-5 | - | TGTGCCAGTAGGGGGACAGGGGGATTAGATTCACCCCTCCACTTT | CASRGTGGLDSPLHF
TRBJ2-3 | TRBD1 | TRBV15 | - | TGTGCCACCAGCAGAGTTTCGGGACAGGGCCCAGATACGCAGTATTTT | CATSRVSGQGPDTQYF
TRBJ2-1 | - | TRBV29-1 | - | TGCAGCGTCACGCCTCGGGGGAGCGATGAGCAGTTCTTC | CSVTPRGSDEQFF
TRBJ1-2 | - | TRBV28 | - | TGTGCCAGCAGTGTTGGCGGGACGAACTATGGCTACACCTTC | CASSVGGTNYGYTF
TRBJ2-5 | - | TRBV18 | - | TGTGCCAGCTCACCACCGACGGGAAAAGGTCAAGAGACCCAGTACTTC | CASSPPTGKGQETQYF
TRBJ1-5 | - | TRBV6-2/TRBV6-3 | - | TGTGCCAGCAGTTACTCAGACGGCAGGGATAGCAATCAGCCCCAGCATTTT | CASSYSDGRDSNQPQHF
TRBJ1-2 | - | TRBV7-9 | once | TGTGCCAGCAGCTTAGGCGGTTCTAACTATGGCTACACCTTC | CASSLGGSNYGYTF
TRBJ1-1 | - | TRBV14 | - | TGTGCCAGCAGCCAGAGACTCATCAGCCCAAACACTGAAGCTTTCTTT | CASSQRLISPNTEAFF
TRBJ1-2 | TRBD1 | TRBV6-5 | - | TGTGCCAGCAGCCGAACAGGGGGGTATGGCTACACCTTC | CASSRTGGYGYTF
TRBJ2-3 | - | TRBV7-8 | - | TGTGCCAGCAGCTTCGAGATCGCAGATACGCAGTATTTT | CASSFEIADTQYF
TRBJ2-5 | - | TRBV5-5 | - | TGTGCCAGCAGCCGCGAGCAAGAGACCCAGTACTTC | CASSREQETQYF
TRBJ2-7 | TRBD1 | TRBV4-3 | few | TGCGCCAGCAGCCAAGATCGCGGCAGGGGGATTACCTACGAGCAGTACTTC | CASSQDRGRGITYEQYF
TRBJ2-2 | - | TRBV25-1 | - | TGTGCCAGCACCCCGACAGCTCCGAACACCGGGGAGCTGTTTTTT | CASTPTAPNTGELFF
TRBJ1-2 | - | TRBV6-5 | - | TGTGCCAGCAGTTCTGACAGGACGGGTCACTATGGCTACACCTTC | CASSSDRTGHYGYTF
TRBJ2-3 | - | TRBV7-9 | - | TGTGCCAGCAGCTCCTCCGGGGGAATAGATACGCAGTATTTT | CASSSSGGIDTQYF
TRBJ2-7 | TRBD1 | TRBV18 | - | TGTGCCAGCTCACCATCCGGGACAGCCGCCTACGAGCAGTACTTC | CASSPSGTAAYEQYF
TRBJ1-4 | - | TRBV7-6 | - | TGTGCCAGCAGCTTAAGCAGGGGATATGAAAAACTGTTTTTT | CASSLSRGYEKLFF
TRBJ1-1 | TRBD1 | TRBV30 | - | TGTGCCTGGCGGCCAGGGGGCCTCGGTTATACTGAAGCTTTCTTT | CAWRPGGLGYTEAFF
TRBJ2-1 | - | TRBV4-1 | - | TGCGCCAGCAGCCAAGATTTGCGGGGCTCCTACAATGAGCAGTTCTTC | CASSQDLRGSYNEQFF
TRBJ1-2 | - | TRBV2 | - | TGTGCCAGCAGTGAAAGCCCGGCGGGATATGGCTACACCTTC | CASSESPAGYGYTF
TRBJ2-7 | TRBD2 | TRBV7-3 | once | TGTGCCAGCAGCCCTGGGACTAGCGGTTACGAGCAGTACTTC | CASSPGTSGYEQYF
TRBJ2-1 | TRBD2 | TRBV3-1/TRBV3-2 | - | TGTGCCAGCAGCCAAGTCAAGCGGGGGGCGTACAATGAGCAGTTCTTC | CASSQVKRGAYNEQFF
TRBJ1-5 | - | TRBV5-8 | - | TGTGCCAGCAGCCCAGGGACTCAGAGCAATCAGCCCCAGCATTTT | CASSPGTQSNQPQHF
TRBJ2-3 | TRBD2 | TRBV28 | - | TGTGCCAGCAGTTTAGAGCGGGGGGGCTGGATGGATACGCAGTATTTT | CASSLERGGWMDTQYF
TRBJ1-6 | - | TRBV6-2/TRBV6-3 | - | TGTGCCAGCAGTTACCCACACAGGGCTCCGAGAAATTCACCCCTCCACTTT | CASSYPHRAPRNSPLHF
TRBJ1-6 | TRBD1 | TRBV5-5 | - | TGTGCCAGCAGCTTCGGGAGGGGGCCTTCACCCCTCCACTTT | CASSFGRGPSPLHF
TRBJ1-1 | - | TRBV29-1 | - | TGCAGCGTTAGGGGGGGCCGGAACTTTCAAGCTTTCTTT | CSVRGGRNFQAFF
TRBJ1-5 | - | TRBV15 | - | TGTGCCACCAGCAGAGCAAGCAGCAATCAGCCCCAGCATTTT | CATSRASSNQPQHF
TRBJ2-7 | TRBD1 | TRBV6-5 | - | TGTGCCAGCAGTTCCTCGGGACAGGGGGTTTACGAGCAGTACTTC | CASSSSGQGVYEQYF
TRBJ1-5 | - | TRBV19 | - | TGTGCCAGTACAGCGAACAATCAGCCCCAGCATTTT | CASTANNQPQHF
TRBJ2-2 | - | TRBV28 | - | TGTGCCAGCAGTACCCCGACGGGTACCGGGGAGCTGTTTTTT | CASSTPTGTGELFF